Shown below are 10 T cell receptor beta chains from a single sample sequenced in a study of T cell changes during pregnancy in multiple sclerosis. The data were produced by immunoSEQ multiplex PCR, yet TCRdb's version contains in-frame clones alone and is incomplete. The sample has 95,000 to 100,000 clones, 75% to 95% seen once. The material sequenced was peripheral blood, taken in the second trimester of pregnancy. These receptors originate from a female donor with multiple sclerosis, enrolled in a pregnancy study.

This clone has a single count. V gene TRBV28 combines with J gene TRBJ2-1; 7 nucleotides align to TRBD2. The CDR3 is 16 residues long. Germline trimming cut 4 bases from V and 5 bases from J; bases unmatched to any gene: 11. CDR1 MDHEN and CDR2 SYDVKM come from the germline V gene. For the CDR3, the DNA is TGTGCCAGCAGTTCCTATGGGGGGGAGGGCGACAATGAGCAGTTCTTC. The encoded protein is CASSSYGGEGDNEQFF. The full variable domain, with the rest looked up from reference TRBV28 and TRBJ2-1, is DVKVTQSSRYLVKRTGEKVFLECVQDMDHENMFWYRQDPGLGLRLIYFSYDVKMKEKGDIPEGYSVSREKKERFSLILESASTNQTSMYLCASSSYGGEGDNEQFFGPGTRLTVL.

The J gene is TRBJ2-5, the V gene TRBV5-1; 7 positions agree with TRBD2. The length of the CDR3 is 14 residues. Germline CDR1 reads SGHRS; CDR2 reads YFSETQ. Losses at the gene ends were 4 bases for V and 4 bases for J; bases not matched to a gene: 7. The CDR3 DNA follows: TGCGCCAGCAGCCATCGGACTAGTCGAGAGACCCAGTACTTC. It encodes CASSHRTSRETQYF. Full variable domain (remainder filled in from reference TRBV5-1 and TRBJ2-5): KAGVTQTPRYLIKTRGQQVTLSCSPISGHRSVSWYQQTPGQGLQFLFEYFSETQRNKGNFPGRFSGRQFSNSRSEMNVSTLELGDSALYLCASSHRTSRETQYFGPGTRLLVL.

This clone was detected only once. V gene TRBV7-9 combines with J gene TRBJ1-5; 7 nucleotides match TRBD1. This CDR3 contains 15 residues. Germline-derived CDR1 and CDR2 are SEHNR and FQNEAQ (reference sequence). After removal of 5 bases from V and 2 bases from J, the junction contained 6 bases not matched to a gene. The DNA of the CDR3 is TGTGCCAGCAGCCCTACAGGGGACGGCAATCAGCCCCAGCATTTT. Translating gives CASSPTGDGNQPQHF.

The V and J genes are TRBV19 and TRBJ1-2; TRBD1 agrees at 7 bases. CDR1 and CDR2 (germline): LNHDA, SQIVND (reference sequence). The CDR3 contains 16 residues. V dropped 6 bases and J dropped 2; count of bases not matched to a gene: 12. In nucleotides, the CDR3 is TGTGCCAGTAGCCCCAATCGGGCGACAGGGAACTATGGCTACACCTTC. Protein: CASSPNRATGNYGYTF. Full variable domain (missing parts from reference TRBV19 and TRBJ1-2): DGGITQSPKYLFRKEGQNVTLSCEQNLNHDAMYWYRQDPGQGLRLIYYSQIVNDFQKGDIAEGYSVSREKKESFPLTVTSAQKNPTAFYLCASSPNRATGNYGYTFGSGTRLTVV.

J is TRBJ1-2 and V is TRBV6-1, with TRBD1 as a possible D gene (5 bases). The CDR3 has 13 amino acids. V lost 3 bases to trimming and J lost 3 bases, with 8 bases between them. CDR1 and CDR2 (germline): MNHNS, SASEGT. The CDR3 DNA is TGTGCCAGCAGTGATACAGGCGACTATGGCTACACCTTC. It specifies CASSDTGDYGYTF.

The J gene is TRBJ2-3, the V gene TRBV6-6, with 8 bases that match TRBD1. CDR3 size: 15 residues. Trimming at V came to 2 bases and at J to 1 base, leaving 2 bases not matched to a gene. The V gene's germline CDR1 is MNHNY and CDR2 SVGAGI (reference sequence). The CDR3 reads CASSYPRGRTDTQYF. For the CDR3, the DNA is TGTGCCAGCAGTTACCCCAGGGGGCGCACAGATACGCAGTATTTT.

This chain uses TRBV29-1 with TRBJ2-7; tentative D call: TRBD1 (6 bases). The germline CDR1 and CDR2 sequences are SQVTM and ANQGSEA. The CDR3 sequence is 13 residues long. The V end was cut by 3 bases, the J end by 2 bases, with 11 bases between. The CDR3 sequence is CSVERDIPYEQYF. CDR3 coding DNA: TGCAGCGTTGAGAGGGACATCCCCTACGAGCAGTACTTC.

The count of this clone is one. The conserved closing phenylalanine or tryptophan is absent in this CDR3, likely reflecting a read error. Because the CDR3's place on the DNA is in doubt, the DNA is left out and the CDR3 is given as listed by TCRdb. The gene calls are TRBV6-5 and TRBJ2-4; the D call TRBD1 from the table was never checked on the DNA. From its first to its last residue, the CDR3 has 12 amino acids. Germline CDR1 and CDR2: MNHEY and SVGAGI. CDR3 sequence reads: CASSYSKTGGEN.

CDR3 loop: CASSVSGTGGSNQPQHF. The CDR3 bases are TGTGCCAGCAGCGTATCCGGGACAGGGGGCTCCAATCAGCCCCAGCATTTT. The V call is TRBV5-6, the J call TRBJ1-5; TRBD1 matches 12 bases. Unmatched junction bases numbered 8, after V lost 4 bases and J lost 3 bases. CDR3 size: 17 residues. Germline assignment: CDR1 SGHDT and CDR2 YYEEEE. The whole variable domain, filled in from reference TRBV5-6 and TRBJ1-5, reads DAGVTQSPTHLIKTRGQQVTLRCSPKSGHDTVSWYQQALGQGPQFIFQYYEEEERQRGNFPDRFSGHQFPNYSSELNVNALLLGDSALYLCASSVSGTGGSNQPQHFGDGTRLSIL.

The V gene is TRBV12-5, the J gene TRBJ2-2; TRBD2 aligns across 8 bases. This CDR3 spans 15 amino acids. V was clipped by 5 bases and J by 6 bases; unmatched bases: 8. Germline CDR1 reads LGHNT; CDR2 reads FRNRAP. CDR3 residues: CASGPSGSGSGELFF. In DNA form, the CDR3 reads TGTGCTAGTGGTCCGAGCGGGAGCGGGTCCGGGGAGCTGTTTTTT.